A selection of T cell receptor beta chains follows, all from one sample in a study of T cell responses to AZD1222 COVID-19 vaccine. TCRdb's copy holds only in-frame clones and misses some; the assay was immunoSEQ multiplex PCR. The sample has 100,000 to 120,000 clones; roughly 90% are singletons. Sequenced material: peripheral blood, taken on day 0 of AZD1222 vaccination. The receptors shown here come from an adult in good health. The CDR3 runs from the conserved cysteine through the conserved F or W. A D gene is named only where the DNA matches it firmly. Size tells how often a clone was seen (once, few, many) or the class of an expanded clone, and some rows leave it out.

j_call d_call clone_size v_call cdr3_aa cdr3_nt
TRBJ2-5 TRBD2 NA TRBV7-2 CASSLAGGGETQYF TGTGCCAGCAGCTTAGCGGGCGGGGGGGAGACCCAGTACTTC
TRBJ1-1 NA NA TRBV29-1 CSVVSAVIWNTEAFF TGCAGCGTTGTGTCCGCAGTGATATGGAACACTGAAGCTTTCTTT
TRBJ1-3 NA NA TRBV29-1 CSVGPSGNTIYF TGCAGCGTGGGTCCCTCTGGAAACACCATATATTTT
TRBJ2-2 TRBD1 NA TRBV6-5 CASRMDRGNTGELFF TGTGCCAGCAGAATGGACAGGGGAAACACCGGGGAGCTGTTTTTT
TRBJ1-1 TRBD1 NA TRBV5-1 CASREGQGVWGTEAFF TGCGCCAGCAGGGAGGGACAGGGTGTATGGGGAACTGAAGCTTTCTTT
TRBJ1-2 TRBD1 NA TRBV6-2/TRBV6-3 CASSYSNRGDYGYTF TGTGCCAGCAGTTACTCGAACAGGGGTGACTATGGCTACACCTTC
TRBJ1-5 TRBD1 once TRBV29-1 CSVGGQGGNQPQHF TGCAGCGTCGGGGGACAGGGGGGCAATCAGCCCCAGCATTTT
TRBJ1-3 NA NA TRBV30 CAWSTGLIISGNTIYF TGTGCCTGGAGTACTGGACTGATCATCTCTGGAAACACCATATATTTT
TRBJ2-1 TRBD1 NA TRBV5-5 CASSLVDRDGDEQFF TGTGCCAGCAGCTTGGTGGACAGGGATGGGGATGAGCAGTTCTTC
TRBJ2-3 TRBD1 medium-sized TRBV15 CATTQGGADTQYF TGTGCCACCACCCAAGGGGGCGCAGATACGCAGTATTTT
TRBJ2-2 NA NA TRBV3-1/TRBV3-2 CASSQGVRGNTGELFF TGTGCCAGCAGCCAAGGGGTCAGGGGGAACACCGGGGAGCTGTTTTTT
TRBJ1-1 NA NA TRBV5-1 CASSEQVANTEAFF TGCGCCAGCAGCGAACAGGTAGCGAACACTGAAGCTTTCTTT
TRBJ1-1 TRBD1 NA TRBV5-1 CASSPGDRVNTEAFF TGCGCCAGCAGCCCAGGGGACAGAGTGAACACTGAAGCTTTCTTT
TRBJ1-2 NA once TRBV5-6 CASSYLQGILNYGYTF TGTGCCAGCAGTTATCTACAAGGGATACTTAACTATGGCTACACCTTC
TRBJ2-7 NA NA TRBV7-9 CASSLVSGSYEQYF TGTGCCAGCAGCTTAGTTTCAGGGTCCTACGAGCAGTACTTC
TRBJ2-1 NA NA TRBV5-1 CASSSNKAPYNEQFF TGCGCCAGCAGCTCCAATAAGGCCCCATACAATGAGCAGTTCTTC
TRBJ2-2 NA NA TRBV2 CASSDPLRTKNTGELFF TGTGCCAGCAGTGACCCCCTTAGGACCAAGAACACCGGGGAGCTGTTTTTT
TRBJ1-2 NA NA TRBV30 CAWSVQSWGYTF TGTGCCTGGAGTGTCCAGTCCTGGGGCTACACCTTC
TRBJ1-4 NA NA TRBV3-1/TRBV3-2 CASSPTGSAGTGEKLFF TGTGCCAGCAGCCCCACTGGAAGCGCAGGCACAGGGGAAAAACTGTTTTTT
TRBJ1-2 NA NA TRBV11-2 CASSSLTGGYGYTF TGTGCCAGCAGCTCCCTGACCGGAGGCTATGGCTACACCTTC
TRBJ2-7 TRBD2 NA TRBV7-6 CASSLVASGTPGVEQYF TGTGCCAGCAGCTTAGTGGCTAGCGGGACGCCCGGGGTCGAGCAGTACTTC
TRBJ1-2 TRBD1 once TRBV6-5 CASSSGTGGARGYTF TGTGCCAGCAGTTCCGGGACAGGGGGCGCACGGGGCTACACCTTC
TRBJ2-3 TRBD2 NA TRBV11-3 CASSIGRESLTDTQYF TGTGCCAGCAGTATCGGGCGGGAGTCGTTAACAGATACGCAGTATTTT
TRBJ2-3 NA NA TRBV6-5 CASSSQTGRTDTQYF TGTGCCAGCAGTTCCCAGACAGGGAGGACAGATACGCAGTATTTT
TRBJ1-2 TRBD1 NA TRBV3-1/TRBV3-2 CASSQGRGQGLRGYTF TGTGCCAGCAGCCAAGGGCGGGGACAGGGGCTTCGCGGCTACACCTTC
TRBJ2-1 NA once TRBV24-1 CATSGGTHPYNEQFF TGTGCCACCAGTGGTGGGACCCACCCCTACAATGAGCAGTTCTTC
TRBJ2-1 TRBD2 NA TRBV7-9 CASSLLAASYNEQFF TGTGCCAGCAGCTTACTAGCGGCCTCCTACAATGAGCAGTTCTTC
TRBJ2-1 TRBD1 NA TRBV19 CASSRRSAETGGSYNEQFF TGTGCCAGTAGTCGGCGGAGCGCGGAGACAGGGGGCTCCTACAATGAGCAGTTCTTC
TRBJ2-6 NA NA TRBV5-1 CASSLLGSGANVLTF TGCGCCAGCAGCTTATTGGGATCTGGGGCCAACGTCCTGACTTTC
TRBJ2-1 TRBD2 NA TRBV5-6 CASSLAFSGDNEQFF TGTGCCAGCAGCTTGGCGTTTAGCGGGGACAATGAGCAGTTCTTC
TRBJ2-7 NA NA TRBV5-1 CASSLDMTGGSYEQYF TGCGCCAGCAGCTTGGACATGACCGGGGGCTCCTACGAGCAGTACTTC
TRBJ1-2 TRBD1 NA TRBV5-8 CASSSPPQGDYGYTF TGTGCCAGCAGCTCCCCTCCCCAGGGGGACTATGGCTACACCTTC
TRBJ1-1 NA NA TRBV3-1/TRBV3-2 CASSQLTEAFF TGTGCCAGCAGCCAATTGACTGAAGCTTTCTTT
TRBJ1-1 NA once TRBV6-1 CASSEAQGWASAFF TGTGCCAGCAGTGAAGCCCAGGGGTGGGCTTCGGCTTTCTTT
TRBJ2-7 NA NA TRBV12-5 CASGWVYEQYF TGTGCTAGTGGATGGGTCTACGAGCAGTACTTC
TRBJ1-2 NA NA TRBV6-5 CASGGTKGYTF TGTGCCAGCGGGGGAACGAAAGGCTACACCTTC
TRBJ2-7 NA NA TRBV9 CASSPEGSYEQYF TGTGCCAGCAGCCCTGAGGGATCCTACGAGCAGTACTTC
TRBJ1-1 NA NA TRBV27 CASSLSAGGTNTEAFF TGTGCCAGCAGTTTATCGGCGGGTGGGACGAACACTGAAGCTTTCTTT
TRBJ1-1 NA few TRBV6-5 CASGRENTEAFF TGTGCCAGCGGAAGGGAGAACACTGAAGCTTTCTTT
TRBJ1-2 NA NA TRBV18 CASSPDRNYGYTF TGTGCCAGCTCACCCGACAGGAACTATGGCTACACCTTC
TRBJ1-5 NA NA TRBV19 CASREVLGGLQPQHF TGTGCCAGTAGAGAAGTCTTAGGTGGCTTACAGCCCCAGCATTTT
TRBJ2-2 NA NA TRBV13 CASSKDPAVELFF TGTGCCAGCAGCAAAGATCCCGCGGTGGAGCTGTTTTTT
TRBJ1-1 NA NA TRBV12-5 CASGDTEAFF TGTGCTAGTGGGGACACTGAAGCTTTCTTT
TRBJ1-2 NA few TRBV6-1 CASSEAGQGSPYGYTF TGTGCCAGCAGTGAAGCCGGGCAGGGGAGTCCCTATGGCTACACCTTC
TRBJ1-3 TRBD1 NA TRBV12-5 CASGLGTGDGNTIYF TGTGCTAGTGGTCTCGGGACAGGGGATGGAAACACCATATATTTT
TRBJ2-1 NA NA TRBV5-1 CASSSQYNEQFF TGCGCCAGCAGCAGCCAATACAATGAGCAGTTCTTC
TRBJ1-4 NA NA TRBV9 CASSVDSRANNEKLFF TGTGCCAGCAGCGTAGATAGCCGCGCCAATAATGAAAAACTGTTTTTT
TRBJ1-5 NA NA TRBV5-6 CASSFGLSNQPQHF TGTGCCAGCAGCTTTGGATTGAGCAATCAGCCCCAGCATTTT
TRBJ2-1 TRBD2 NA TRBV7-2 CASSPQRGQGFF TGTGCCAGCAGCCCCCAGCGGGGCCAGGGGTTCTTC
TRBJ1-1 TRBD1 NA TRBV3-1/TRBV3-2 CASSRDRGRTEAFF TGTGCCAGCAGCCGAGACAGGGGGCGAACTGAAGCTTTCTTT
TRBJ1-1 NA NA TRBV6-1 CASSERQVTEAFF TGTGCCAGCAGTGAAAGACAGGTCACTGAAGCTTTCTTT
TRBJ1-2 TRBD1 NA TRBV5-1 CASSLGTGATYGYTF TGCGCCAGCAGCCTCGGGACAGGGGCCACCTATGGCTACACCTTC
TRBJ1-6 NA once TRBV4-1 CASSQAGALGLSLHF TGCGCCAGCAGCCAAGCAGGGGCACTAGGTTTGTCCCTCCACTTT